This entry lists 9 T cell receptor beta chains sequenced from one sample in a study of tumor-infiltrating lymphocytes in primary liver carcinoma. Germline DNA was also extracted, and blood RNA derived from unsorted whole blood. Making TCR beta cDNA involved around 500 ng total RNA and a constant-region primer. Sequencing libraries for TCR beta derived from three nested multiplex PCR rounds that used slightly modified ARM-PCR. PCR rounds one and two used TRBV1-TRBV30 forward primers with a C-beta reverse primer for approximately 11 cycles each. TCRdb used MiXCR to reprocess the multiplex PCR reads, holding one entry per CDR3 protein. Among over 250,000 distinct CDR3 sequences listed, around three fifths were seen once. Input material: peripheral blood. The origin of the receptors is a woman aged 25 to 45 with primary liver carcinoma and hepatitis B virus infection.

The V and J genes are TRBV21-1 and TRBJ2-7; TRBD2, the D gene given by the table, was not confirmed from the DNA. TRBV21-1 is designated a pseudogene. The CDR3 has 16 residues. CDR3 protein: CASRNDRLAGGYEQYF. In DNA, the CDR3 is TGTGCCAGCAGGAACGACCGACTAGCGGGAGGGTACGAGCAGTACTTC.

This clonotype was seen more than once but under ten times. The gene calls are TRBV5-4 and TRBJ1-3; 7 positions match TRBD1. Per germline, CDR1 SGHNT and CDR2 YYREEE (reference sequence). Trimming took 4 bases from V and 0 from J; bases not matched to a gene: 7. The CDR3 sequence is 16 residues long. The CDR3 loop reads CASSHRDSPSGNTIYF. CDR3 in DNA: TGTGCCAGCAGCCACCGGGACAGTCCCTCTGGAAACACCATATATTTT.

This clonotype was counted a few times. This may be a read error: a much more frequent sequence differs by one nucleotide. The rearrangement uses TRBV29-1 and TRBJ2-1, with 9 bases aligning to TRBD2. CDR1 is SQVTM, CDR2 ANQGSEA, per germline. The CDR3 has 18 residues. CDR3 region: CSVEDPLTSGSSCNEQFF. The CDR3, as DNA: TGCAGCGTTGAAGATCCCCTGACTAGCGGCAGCTCCTGCAATGAGCAGTTCTTC.

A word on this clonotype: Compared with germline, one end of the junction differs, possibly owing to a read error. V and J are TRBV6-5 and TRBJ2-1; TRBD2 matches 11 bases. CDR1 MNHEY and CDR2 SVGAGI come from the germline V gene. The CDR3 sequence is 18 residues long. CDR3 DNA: TGTGCAAGCAGACCACTAGCGGGAGCCTCACGCTCCCACAATGAGCAGTTCTTC. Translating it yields CASRPLAGASRSHNEQFF.

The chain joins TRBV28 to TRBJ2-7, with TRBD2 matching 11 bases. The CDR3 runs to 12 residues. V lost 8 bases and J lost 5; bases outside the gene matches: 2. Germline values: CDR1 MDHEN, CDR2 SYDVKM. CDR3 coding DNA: TGTGCCAGCGAGGGACTAGCGGACGAGCAGTACTTC. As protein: CASEGLADEQYF.

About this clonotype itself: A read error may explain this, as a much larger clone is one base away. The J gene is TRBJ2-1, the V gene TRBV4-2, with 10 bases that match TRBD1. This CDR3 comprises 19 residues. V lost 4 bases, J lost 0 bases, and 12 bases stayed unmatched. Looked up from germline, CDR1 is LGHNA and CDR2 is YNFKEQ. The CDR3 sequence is CASSRRQGATTSSYNEQFF. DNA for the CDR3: TGTGCCAGCAGCCGCAGACAGGGGGCGACCACAAGCTCCTACAATGAGCAGTTCTTC.

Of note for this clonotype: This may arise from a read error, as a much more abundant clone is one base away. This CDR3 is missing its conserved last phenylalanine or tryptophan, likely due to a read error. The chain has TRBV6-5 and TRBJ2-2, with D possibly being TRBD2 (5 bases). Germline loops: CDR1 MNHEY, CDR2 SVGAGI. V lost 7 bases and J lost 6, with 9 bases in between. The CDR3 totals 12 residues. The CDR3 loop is CASMKAAGELFC. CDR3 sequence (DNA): TGTGCCAGCATGAAAGCGGCCGGGGAGCTGTTTTGT.

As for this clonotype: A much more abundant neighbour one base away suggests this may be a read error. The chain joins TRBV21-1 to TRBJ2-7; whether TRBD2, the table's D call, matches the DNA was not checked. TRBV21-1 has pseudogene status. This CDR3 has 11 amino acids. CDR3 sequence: CASSSPLQQYF. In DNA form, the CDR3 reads TGTGCCAGCAGCTCACCGCTACAGCAGTACTTC.

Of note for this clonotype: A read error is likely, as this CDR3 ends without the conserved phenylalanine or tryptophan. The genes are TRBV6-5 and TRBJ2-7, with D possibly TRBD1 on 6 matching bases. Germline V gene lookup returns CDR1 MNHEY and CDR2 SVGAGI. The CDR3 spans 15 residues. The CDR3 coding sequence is TGTGCTAACAGTTACAAGGACAGCAGCTCCTACGAGCAGTACTTA. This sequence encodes CANSYKDSSSYEQYL.